The 19 T cell receptor beta chains in this list originate from one sample, sequenced in a study of blood T cell repertoires in COVID-19. Clones were read by immunoSEQ multiplex PCR, and TCRdb kept only the in-frame ones, dropping some. Counted here are approximately 60,000 clones, 65% to 80% occurring once; the ten biggest clones make up about 20%. What was sequenced was peripheral blood. The source of these receptors is a man between 60 and 70 years old with acute or convalescent COVID-19.

V usage is TRBV24-1 and J usage is TRBJ2-7; 8 positions match TRBD1. Germline V gives CDR1 KGHDR, CDR2 SFDVKD. V shed 0 bases and J 4 bases; nucleotides not matched to a gene: 10. The length of the CDR3 is 17 residues. CDR3 in amino acids: CATSDLPRTGIGYEQYF. The CDR3 DNA reads as TGTGCCACCAGTGATTTGCCCCGGACAGGGATCGGGTACGAGCAGTACTTC.

The genes are TRBV7-3 and TRBJ1-1; 7 nucleotides line up with TRBD1. The CDR3 runs 14 residues. Germline trimming cut 6 bases from V and 1 base from J; bases unmatched to any gene: 5. Per germline, CDR1 SGHTA and CDR2 FQGTGA. The CDR3 here is CASRITGENTEAFF. Here the CDR3 DNA reads TGTGCCAGCAGGATCACAGGGGAGAACACTGAAGCTTTCTTT.

This clone showed up just a few times. This chain joins TRBV7-2 and TRBJ1-2; perhaps TRBD1 as D (5 bases). CDR3 length: 16 residues. Germline assignment: CDR1 SGHTA and CDR2 FQGNSA. V lost 1 base, J lost 4 bases, and 16 bases lay in between. CDR3 sequence (DNA): TGTGCCAGCAGCTTAGATGGTCACAGGCTGGCCTATGGCTACACCTTC. Protein sequence: CASSLDGHRLAYGYTF.

The CDR3 DNA reads as TGTGCCACCAGTGATAGGACAGGGGGAGACTACTACAATGAGCAGTTCTTC. Translated: CATSDRTGGDYYNEQFF. The rearrangement links TRBV24-1 to TRBJ2-1, with 10 bases identical to TRBD1. J gave up 3 bases and V 3 bases, and 7 bases lay outside the gene matches. Germline assignment: CDR1 KGHDR and CDR2 SFDVKD. The CDR3 covers 17 residues.

This CDR3 reads CASSPGGYEQYF. For the CDR3, the DNA is TGTGCCAGCAGCCCAGGGGGGTACGAGCAGTACTTC. The chain uses TRBV11-1 and TRBJ2-7, with D possibly matching TRBD1 (7 bases). This CDR3 contains 12 residues. The V end lost 5 bases, the J end lost 4 bases, and 9 bases lay between the germline ends. Germline loops: CDR1 SGHAT, CDR2 FQDESV (reference sequence). The full variable domain, rest sourced from reference TRBV11-1 and TRBJ2-7, is EAEVAQSPRYKITEKSQAVAFWCDPISGHATLYWYRQILGQGPELLVQFQDESVVDDSQLPKDRFSAERLKGVDSTLKIQPAELGDSAMYLCASSPGGYEQYFGPGTRLTVT.

This clone has just one count. The chain links TRBV18 to TRBJ2-1, with 9 bases fitting TRBD1. The CDR3 is 14 residues long. Germline lookup yields CDR1 KGHSH and CDR2 LQKENI. J was trimmed by 8 bases and V by 6 bases; bases with no gene match: 8. The CDR3 coding sequence is TGTGCCAGCTCTCGAGACAGGGGGAAAGATGAGCAGTTCTTC. Translated: CASSRDRGKDEQFF.

This clone showed up just once. The chain uses TRBV7-8 and TRBJ2-1, with D hard to call. The CDR3 sequence is 13 residues long. The V gene's germline CDR1 is SGHVS and CDR2 FQNEAQ. V dropped 3 bases and J dropped 4 bases, with 7 bases sitting between them. As DNA, the CDR3 is TGTGCCAGCAGCTTTCTTACATACAATGAGCAGTTCTTC. Encoded protein: CASSFLTYNEQFF.

Concerning this clone itself: Compared with germline, one end of the junction differs, possibly owing to a read error. V and J are TRBV29-1 and TRBJ2-7; possible D gene TRBD1, 8 bases. The CDR3 totals 12 residues. The germline CDR1 and CDR2 sequences are SQVTM and ANQGSEA. In nucleotides, the CDR3 is TGCAGCGTTGAGGTTTCGGGGGGACAGGCCCACTTC. This encodes CSVEVSGGQAHF.

This chain uses TRBV9 with TRBJ1-4, with D hard to call. Per germline, CDR1 SGDLS and CDR2 YYNGEE. The CDR3 is made up of 13 amino acids. V was shortened by 2 bases and J by 4 bases, with 6 bases between the two germline ends. As DNA, the CDR3 is TGTGCCAGCAGCGTCGACTATAATGAAAAACTGTTTTTT. It encodes CASSVDYNEKLFF.

This chain links TRBV4-1 with TRBJ2-5, with a tentative D call TRBD2 (5 bases). CDR3 size: 17 residues. Germline CDR1 and CDR2: MGHRA and YSYEKL. Trimming stripped 4 bases from V and 1 base from J, with 19 bases between. The CDR3: CASSLPNPWRPQETQYF. The CDR3 bases are TGCGCCAGCAGCCTCCCCAACCCCTGGAGGCCCCAAGAGACCCAGTACTTC.

The rearrangement joins TRBV7-6 to TRBJ2-7; 10 nucleotides match TRBD1. Unmatched junction bases numbered 3, after V lost 5 bases and J lost 5 bases. Germline V CDR1 and CDR2: SGHVS, FNYEAQ. This CDR3 has 13 amino acids. The CDR3 DNA reads as TGTGCCAGCAGCCGGACAGGGGGAGACGAGCAGTACTTC. Protein product: CASSRTGGDEQYF.

This clone is a singleton in its sample. The chain carries TRBV19 and TRBJ1-5; D is possibly TRBD1 (6 bases). The CDR3 contains 22 residues. V lost 4 bases to trimming and J lost 2 bases, with 33 bases between them. Germline CDR1 and CDR2: LNHDA and SQIVND (reference sequence). The CDR3 sequence: CASSTNGGSLAPQTGRNQPQHF. CDR3 in DNA: TGTGCCAGTAGTACTAATGGCGGGTCGCTAGCCCCGCAGACAGGCCGCAATCAGCCCCAGCATTTT.

The chain couples TRBV25-1 to TRBJ2-5; D not resolved. Germline CDR1 is MGHDK and CDR2 is SYGVNS. The CDR3 is 13 residues long. Trimming stripped 2 bases from V and 7 bases from J, with 11 bases between. The CDR3 reads CASSERPLGTQYF. As DNA, the CDR3 is TGTGCCAGCAGTGAACGGCCTCTAGGGACCCAGTACTTC.

The chain employs TRBV4-3 and TRBJ1-2; D ambiguous. The CDR3 contains 16 residues. Germline V gene sequence: CDR1 LGHNA, CDR2 YSLEER. V lost 0 bases to trimming and J lost 6 bases, with 17 bases between them. The CDR3 DNA sequence: TGCGCCAGCAGCCAAGATTCTATTCGCCAACGGGATGGCTACACCTTC. As protein: CASSQDSIRQRDGYTF.

This clone was seen only a few times. The chain uses TRBV6-5 and TRBJ1-3; possible D gene TRBD1, 6 bases. This CDR3 has 15 amino acids. V lost 10 bases and J 3 bases, leaving 19 bases between the germline ends. The germline V gene encodes CDR1 MNHEY and CDR2 SVGAGI. The DNA of the CDR3 is TGTGCCACCCAGCCGCGGGGGGCCCGTGGAAACACCATATATTTT. It translates to CATQPRGARGNTIYF.

This clone was recorded once. The chain has TRBV27 and TRBJ1-1, with D uncertain. V dropped 6 bases and J dropped 5 bases, with 19 bases sitting between them. The CDR3 covers 15 residues. CDR1 MNHEY and CDR2 SMNVEV come from the germline V gene (reference sequence). For the CDR3, the DNA is TGTGCCAGCAGCCCTCTCGGAGCGGGAGGAACTGAAGCTTTCTTT. Its protein product is CASSPLGAGGTEAFF.

The chain joins TRBV11-3 to TRBJ2-7, with 9 bases identical to TRBD1. CDR1 is SGHNT and CDR2 is YENEEA in the germline V gene. The CDR3 runs to 18 residues. V was pared by 5 bases and J by 2 bases, with 16 bases of the junction left unmatched. The CDR3, as DNA: TGTGCCAGCAGCCTCCCCCGCGGGACAGGGAACATTCCCTACGAGCAGTACTTC. It is translated as CASSLPRGTGNIPYEQYF. The variable domain in full, with the rest retrieved from reference TRBV11-3 and TRBJ2-7, is EAGVVQSPRYKIIEKKQPVAFWCNPISGHNTLYWYLQNLGQGPELLIRYENEEAVDDSQLPKDRFSAERLKGVDSTLKIQPAELGDSAVYLCASSLPRGTGNIPYEQYFGPGTRLTVT.

The V and J genes are TRBV5-4 and TRBJ2-5, with 12 bases matching TRBD2. The CDR3 spans 17 residues. Germline CDR1 is SGHNT and CDR2 is YYREEE (reference sequence). Losses at the gene ends were 4 bases for V and 1 base for J; bases not matched to a gene: 8. The CDR3 region is CASSLGKGLAGQETQYF. CDR3 nucleotide sequence: TGTGCCAGCAGCCTTGGAAAGGGACTAGCGGGCCAAGAGACCCAGTACTTC.

This clone was detected only a few times. The chain combines TRBV28 with TRBJ1-1, with unresolved D. Germline V gene sequence: CDR1 MDHEN, CDR2 SYDVKM. The V and J ends lost 5 bases and 1 base respectively, with 8 bases between them. The CDR3 runs 13 residues. CDR3 DNA sequence: TGTGCCAGCAGTCTCAAGAGGAACACTGAAGCTTTCTTT. Translation: CASSLKRNTEAFF.